Shown below are 15 T cell receptor beta chains from a single sample sequenced in a study of blood T cells in healthy people across ages. Using a J-beta primer mix together with a sample-barcoded 5' primer, a second PCR was run for about 6 to 11 cycles. TCRdb ran MiXCR on the 5' RACE reads and lists one entry per CDR3 protein. The sample lists around 620,000 distinct CDR3 sequences; 27% were seen once. The specimen was blood. The source of these receptors is a woman in her 70s in good health.

For this clonotype: A read error may produce the germline difference seen at one junction end. Written as DNA, the CDR3 is TGCGCCCGCAAAGAGCGCGGCTCCTACAATGAGCGGTTCTTC. Translated, it gives CARKERGSYNERFF. The chain carries TRBV5-1 and TRBJ2-1; D is uncertain. The CDR3 has 14 residues. Germline V CDR1 and CDR2: SGHRS, YFSETQ. Based on the CDR3 plus reference TRBV5-1 and TRBJ2-1, the full variable domain is KAGVTQTPRYLIKTRGQQVTLSCSPISGHRSVSWYQQTPGQGLQFLFEYFSETQRNKGNFPGRFSGRQFSNSRSEMNVSTLELGDSALYLCARKERGSYNERFFGPGTRLTVL.

Only a few counts were recorded for this clonotype. This chain uses TRBV7-2 with TRBJ2-3; 9 bases agree with TRBD2. Germline V CDR1 and CDR2: SGHTA, FQGNSA. V lost 0 bases and J lost 2; bases outside the gene matches: 6. The CDR3 sequence is 17 residues long. CDR3 nucleotide sequence: TGTGCCAGCAGCTTAGCTGCTAGCGGGGTGGTCACAGATACGCAGTATTTT. This gives the protein CASSLAASGVVTDTQYF.

The chain is built from TRBV18 and TRBJ2-7; D tentatively reads TRBD1 or TRBD2 (5 bases each). CDR3 length: 17 amino acids. The ends were cut back, 0 bases at V and 4 bases at J, with 19 bases in the middle. Germline CDR1 is KGHSH and CDR2 is LQKENI. The CDR3 DNA sequence: TGTGCCAGCTCACCACCGAGTGGAGGAAAGGGGTTTTACGAGCAGTACTTC. Residues: CASSPPSGGKGFYEQYF.

The chain links TRBV27 to TRBJ2-3, with a weak D call TRBD2 (5 bases). Per germline, CDR1 MNHEY and CDR2 SMNVEV (reference sequence). This CDR3 has 15 residues. Trimming took 5 bases from V and 0 from J, leaving 12 bases between them. As DNA, the CDR3 is TGTGCCAGCAGTCAAGAGCGGACCAGCACAGATACGCAGTATTTT. It translates to CASSQERTSTDTQYF.

The chain links TRBV29-1 to TRBJ2-7, with D perhaps TRBD1 (5 bases). V was cut by 6 bases and J by 6 bases, with 18 bases left in between. Germline V lookup: CDR1 SQVTM, CDR2 ANQGSEA. This CDR3 spans 13 amino acids. This chain's CDR3 is CSVDLGVGFEQYF. CDR3 coding DNA: TGCAGCGTCGATCTAGGGGTAGGGTTCGAGCAGTACTTC.

This chain connects TRBV6-1 to TRBJ2-3, with unresolved D. The ends were cut back, 6 bases at V and 4 bases at J, with 11 bases in the middle. The CDR3 is 13 amino acids. Germline-derived CDR1 and CDR2 are MNHNS and SASEGT. The CDR3 is CASRLTVADTQYF. Written as DNA, the CDR3 is TGTGCCAGCAGACTAACGGTAGCAGATACGCAGTATTTT.

The gene calls are TRBV6-2 or TRBV6-3 and TRBJ1-6; tentatively, D is TRBD1 (5 bases). The CDR3 is 12 amino acids. Germline assignment: CDR1 MNHEY and CDR2 SVGEGT. V was shortened by 4 bases and J by 10 bases, with 8 bases between the two germline ends. CDR3 amino acids: CASSLQVSPLHF. The CDR3 nucleotides are TGTGCCAGCAGTTTACAGGTCTCACCCCTCCACTTT.

In this sample, this clonotype turned up a few times. The chain has TRBV5-1 and TRBJ2-5; D is ambiguous. V lost 4 bases to trimming and J lost 1 base, with 8 bases between them. In germline, CDR1 is SGHRS, CDR2 YFSETQ. This CDR3 has 13 residues. CDR3 sequence: CASSPHVQETQYF. The CDR3 DNA reads as TGCGCCAGCAGCCCCCACGTCCAAGAGACCCAGTACTTC.

The chain joins TRBV18 to TRBJ1-2, with unresolved D. V lost 3 bases to trimming and J lost 6 bases, with 8 bases between them. This CDR3 has 12 residues. Per germline, CDR1 KGHSH and CDR2 LQKENI. The CDR3 region is CASSPNGDGYTF. DNA for the CDR3: TGTGCCAGCTCACCCAACGGGGATGGCTACACCTTC.

This clonotype was seen only a few times. V gene TRBV6-2 or TRBV6-3 combines with J gene TRBJ1-1, with TRBD1 matching over 7 bases. The V and J ends lost 7 bases and 2 bases, in that order; junction bases with no gene match: 13. Germline CDR1 MNHEY, CDR2 SVGEGT. The CDR3 is 16 residues long. The CDR3 sequence is CASTQDRLLGNTEAFF. The CDR3 nucleotides read TGTGCCAGCACCCAGGACAGGTTGCTTGGAAACACTGAAGCTTTCTTT.

The V and J genes are TRBV12-3 or TRBV12-4 and TRBJ2-3; D is perhaps TRBD1 or TRBD2 (5 bases each). The CDR3 loop spans 14 amino acids. V dropped 7 bases and J dropped 6 bases, with 17 bases sitting between them. The DNA of the CDR3 is TGTGCCAGCACCACGGGACCGAATCCCGATACGCAGTATTTT. Protein product: CASTTGPNPDTQYF.

The chain has TRBV7-9 and TRBJ1-1; 7 nucleotides match TRBD1. The CDR3 sequence is 13 residues long. Losses at the gene ends were 1 base for V and 7 bases for J; bases not matched to a gene: 3. The V gene's germline CDR1 is SEHNR and CDR2 FQNEAQ (reference sequence). This CDR3 is CASSLGQGNEAFF. Written as DNA, the CDR3 is TGTGCCAGCAGCTTAGGACAGGGTAATGAAGCTTTCTTT. The full variable domain, with the rest looked up from reference TRBV7-9 and TRBJ1-1, is DTGVSQNPRHKITKRGQNVTFRCDPISEHNRLYWYRQTLGQGPEFLTYFQNEAQLEKSRLLSDRFSAERPKGSFSTLEIQRTEQGDSAMYLCASSLGQGNEAFFGQGTRLTVV.

V is TRBV6-5 and J is TRBJ2-4; 8 nucleotides agree with TRBD1. CDR1 MNHEY and CDR2 SVGAGI come from the germline V gene. The ends lost 10 bases at V and 1 base at J; junction bases unmatched: 6. The CDR3 covers 14 residues. The DNA for the CDR3 is TGTGCCACCGTGGACAGGGCGGCCAAAAACATTCAGTACTTC. It translates to CATVDRAAKNIQYF.

This clonotype was counted between two and nine times. The chain carries TRBV7-2 and TRBJ2-1; a weak D match, TRBD1 (5 bases). Germline V gene data show CDR1 as SGHTA and CDR2 as FQGNSA. CDR3 size: 15 residues. Trimming removed 6 bases at V and 0 bases at J, with 12 bases between. The CDR3 here is CASRSQGLSYNEQFF. DNA for the CDR3: TGTGCCAGCAGATCTCAGGGCCTCTCCTACAATGAGCAGTTCTTC.

The chain recombines TRBV11-2 with TRBJ1-2, with D perhaps TRBD1 (6 bases). CDR1 and CDR2 from the germline V gene are SGHAT and FQNNGV. V was trimmed by 1 base and J by 4 bases, leaving 13 bases between them. The length of the CDR3 is 15 residues. The CDR3 loop is CASSLAPQGFYGYTF. CDR3 DNA: TGTGCCAGCAGCTTAGCCCCACAGGGTTTCTATGGCTACACCTTC. The full variable domain, with the rest looked up from reference TRBV11-2 and TRBJ1-2, is EAGVAQSPRYKIIEKRQSVAFWCNPISGHATLYWYQQILGQGPKLLIQFQNNGVVDDSQLPKDRFSAERLKGVDSTLKIQPAKLEDSAVYLCASSLAPQGFYGYTFGSGTRLTVV.